The 5 T cell receptor beta chains presented below share a single source sample, sequenced in a study of OX40 agonist ivuxolimab in advanced cancers. The method was immunoSEQ multiplex PCR; TCRdb's version includes in-frame clones alone and lacks a portion of them. The data hold about 69,000 clones, with about three quarters observed a single time. The sequences come from CD4+ or CD8+ T cells sorted from blood, collected in a trial of the OX40 agonist ivuxolimab. The receptors here all came from an adult with an advanced solid tumor such as melanoma, head and neck, liver or kidney cancer.

The chain has TRBV28 and TRBJ1-1; a possible D gene is TRBD1 (6 bases). Germline CDR1 and CDR2: MDHEN and SYDVKM. V lost 7 bases to trimming and J lost 5 bases, with 17 bases between them. CDR3 length: 14 residues. For the CDR3, the DNA is TGTGCCAGCACGTATCCAGGGGCGCCTACTGAAGCTTTCTTT. This gives the protein CASTYPGAPTEAFF. Drawing the rest from reference TRBV28 and TRBJ1-1, the complete variable domain is DVKVTQSSRYLVKRTGEKVFLECVQDMDHENMFWYRQDPGLGLRLIYFSYDVKMKEKGDIPEGYSVSREKKERFSLILESASTNQTSMYLCASTYPGAPTEAFFGQGTRLTVV.

J is TRBJ2-3 and V is TRBV21-1; the table's D gene call, TRBD1, was not cross checked with the DNA. TRBV21-1 is listed as a pseudogene. There are 17 residues in the CDR3. The CDR3 spells CASSKSSGQGRTDTQYF. CDR3 DNA: TGTGCCAGCAGCAAATCATCTGGACAGGGGCGAACAGATACGCAGTATTTT.

Comment on this clone: This specimen includes other DNA sequences encoding the same CDR3. The V and J genes are TRBV28 and TRBJ1-4, with D possibly TRBD1 on 6 matching bases. The germline CDR1 and CDR2 sequences are MDHEN and SYDVKM. The CDR3 consists of 18 residues. Trimming took 6 bases from V and 0 from J, leaving 20 bases between them. The CDR3 DNA follows: TGTGCCAGCAGCCTCGGGACACCGAATATTGCAACTAATGAAAAACTGTTTTTT. This codes for CASSLGTPNIATNEKLFF.

This chain joins TRBV9 and TRBJ2-2; no clear D. The CDR3 runs 14 residues. V was cut by 0 bases and J by 5 bases, with 8 bases left in between. Germline V gene data show CDR1 as SGDLS and CDR2 as YYNGEE. The CDR3 loop reads CASSVGSGTGELFF. CDR3 bases: TGTGCCAGCAGCGTAGGTTCGGGTACCGGGGAGCTGTTTTTT. Based on the CDR3 plus reference TRBV9 and TRBJ2-2, the full variable domain is DSGVTQTPKHLITATGQRVTLRCSPRSGDLSVYWYQQSLDQGLQFLIQYYNGEERAKGNILERFSAQQFPDLHSELNLSSLELGDSALYFCASSVGSGTGELFFGEGSRLTVL.

This chain connects TRBV19 to TRBJ2-7; no clear D. The CDR3 loop spans 14 amino acids. The V end lost 1 base, the J end lost 3 bases, and 10 bases lay between the germline ends. Germline V CDR1 and CDR2: LNHDA, SQIVND (reference sequence). This CDR3 is CASSIADFNYEQYF. CDR3 sequence (DNA): TGTGCCAGTAGTATAGCCGACTTTAACTACGAGCAGTACTTC. Looking up the rest from reference TRBV19 and TRBJ2-7 gives the full variable domain: DGGITQSPKYLFRKEGQNVTLSCEQNLNHDAMYWYRQDPGQGLRLIYYSQIVNDFQKGDIAEGYSVSREKKESFPLTVTSAQKNPTAFYLCASSIADFNYEQYFGPGTRLTVT.